Reported below is one T cell receptor (beta chain). This sample stems from a study of blood T cell repertoires in COVID-19. About the research overall: Specimens from acute and convalescent COVID-19 originated in the United States, Italy and Spain. Sources were T cells, B-cell-depleted T cells, or PBMCs; the material itself was cDNA or gDNA.

Trimming cost V 4 bases and J 10 bases, with 14 bases left between them. CDR3 length equals 13 residues. In the original analysis: Reference gene primer amplification gave estimated nucleated cell counts. TCRdb's copy holds only in-frame clones and misses some; the assay was immunoSEQ multiplex PCR. The V and J calls and the clone size are those of that table, but D and trimming were determined from the DNA. The sample lists around 300,000 clones, around nine tenths occurring once. This chain links TRBV12-3 or TRBV12-4 with TRBJ2-1; D remains ambiguous. Source material: peripheral blood. This TCR was sampled from a woman aged 45 to 65 with active or convalescent COVID-19. Here the CDR3 reads CASSSQHLMEQFF. CDR3 in DNA: TGTGCCAGCAGTTCACAACACCTGATGGAGCAGTTCTTC.